This T cell receptor beta chain was identified during a study of identical twins. With no exceptions, donors were healthy Caucasians. V lost 3 bases and J lost 6, with 12 bases in between. The CDR3 loop spans 14 amino acids. Looked up from germline, CDR1 is MNHNS and CDR2 is SASEGT. One entry per CDR3 protein, called by TCRdb with MiXCR from the 5' RACE reads. There are just under 650,000 distinct CDR3 sequences in the sample; roughly 7.1% occur only once, and 1.5% to 2% lies in the top ten. These sequences were also reported in another study, on yellow fever vaccine responses in identical twins. From that second work: Reportedly, twins' vaccine T cell responses looked partly convergent and partly personalized.

Sequencing used PBMCs. The chain couples TRBV6-1 to TRBJ2-1; TRBD1 is a possible D gene (7 bases). This clonotype was obtained from a woman between 18 and 29 years old in good health. This chain's CDR3 is CASSERGQPNEQFF. The CDR3 bases are TGTGCCAGCAGTGAGCGGGGACAGCCCAATGAGCAGTTCTTC.